These T cell receptor beta chains were read from a single sample in a study of T cell responses to AZD1222 COVID-19 vaccine. TCRdb's table, derived via immunoSEQ multiplex PCR, lists solely in-frame clones and lacks some. The sample includes about 90,000 clones, under 95% of them seen just once. Material: peripheral blood, obtained on day 0 of MenACWY control vaccination. The receptors here all came from an adult in good health. CDR3s leave out the opening cysteine and the closing phenylalanine or tryptophan. Each record gives: V gene, clone size, J gene, CDR3 protein. Some rows mark clone size as missing; the rest say once, few, many or name a class of expanded clone.

TRBV19,once,TRBJ1-6,ASSPSGGISSPLH
TRBV28,once,TRBJ1-2,ASSLYDGDYGYT
TRBV2,-,TRBJ2-3,ASSREPGDTQY
TRBV28,-,TRBJ1-5,ASSLGGRGKARVNQPQH
TRBV5-6,-,TRBJ2-7,ASSATGVGEQY
TRBV6-1,-,TRBJ2-1,ASSEALRWGDSYNEQF
TRBV4-3,-,TRBJ2-5,ASSQARRETQY
TRBV6-1,once,TRBJ1-1,ASSEGQKNTEAF
TRBV7-9,-,TRBJ1-1,ASSLGGAVNTEAF
TRBV6-5,-,TRBJ2-2,ASSYGQGKRELF
TRBV7-8,once,TRBJ1-2,ASSLARGGGYT
TRBV11-2,-,TRBJ2-7,ASSLGQEPWKSN
TRBV7-2,-,TRBJ1-2,ASSFSRQGRGYT
TRBV11-2,-,TRBJ1-1,ASSFQGGYTEAF
TRBV29-1,once,TRBJ2-1,SFHGGVSHRNEQF
TRBV6-6,-,TRBJ2-1,ASSYWRGTGNEQF
TRBV29-1,-,TRBJ2-7,SVSAESYEQY
TRBV6-6,-,TRBJ1-1,ASSLRSARAVTEAF
TRBV6-2/TRBV6-3,-,TRBJ2-1,ASSPEYNEQF
TRBV14,-,TRBJ1-2,ASSQDLFGGYT
TRBV4-3,-,TRBJ1-4,ASSQDGTSNEKLF
TRBV7-9,few,TRBJ1-6,ASGYGGSYNSPLH
TRBV19,-,TRBJ1-5,ASTPNRDQPQH
TRBV7-9,-,TRBJ1-5,ASSLAGDNQPQH
TRBV29-1,-,TRBJ2-3,SDAGDTDTQY
TRBV18,-,TRBJ1-5,ASSPGGGRQPQH
TRBV16,-,TRBJ1-1,ASSQATVGAF
TRBV24-1,-,TRBJ1-2,ATSAQGVGGYT
TRBV10-3,few,TRBJ2-7,AISPAGGPYEQY
TRBV5-6,-,TRBJ2-2,ASSLSGQTYTGELF
TRBV2,once,TRBJ1-2,ASTTGGNYGYT
TRBV4-3,-,TRBJ2-5,ASSLGAGHQETQY
TRBV3-1/TRBV3-2,-,TRBJ2-7,ASSHPRGEQY
TRBV6-5,-,TRBJ1-2,ASSPGQLYGYT
TRBV28,-,TRBJ2-1,ASLTGGPSYNEQF
TRBV25-1,-,TRBJ2-5,ASSPKETQY
TRBV7-2,-,TRBJ2-2,ASSLALAGYTGELF
TRBV5-6,-,TRBJ1-1,ASSLDRGFATEAF
TRBV10-3,-,TRBJ1-3,ATGEGATSGNTIY
TRBV7-8,-,TRBJ1-2,ASSLAGTGENYGYT
TRBV7-2,-,TRBJ2-5,ASSGRTAQETQY
TRBV6-4,-,TRBJ1-6,ASSEQGGNSPLH
TRBV5-4,-,TRBJ2-1,ASSFGADSYNEQF
TRBV9,-,TRBJ1-3,ASSTQGESGNTIY
TRBV5-1,-,TRBJ1-6,ASSNIEDSPNSPLH
TRBV19,-,TRBJ1-5,ASIPQGGGQPQH
TRBV27,-,TRBJ1-2,ASSLRGTASNYGYT
TRBV6-5,-,TRBJ1-2,ASSTRLYDGYT
TRBV6-5,-,TRBJ1-1,ASKPGTVNTEAF
TRBV25-1,few,TRBJ2-5,ASSGRTQY
TRBV6-5,-,TRBJ1-3,ASNVDRAGNTIY
TRBV6-5,few,TRBJ1-1,ASSYARDTEAF
TRBV19,-,TRBJ1-3,ASTMQTTSSGNTIY
TRBV2,-,TRBJ1-2,ASRATGRANYGYT
TRBV24-1,-,TRBJ1-4,ATSEIQGPTNEKLF